This TCR beta chain was recorded in a study of PD-1 blockade in classical Hodgkin lymphoma. Stated time point: cycle 4 day 1 (C4D1), after 6 weeks of nivolumab. All patients experienced relapse after autologous stem cell transplantation, and brentuximab vedotin exposure was variable. Method: immunoSEQ multiplex PCR; TCRdb's copy keeps in-frame clones and lacks some. The sample contains 50,000 or so clones, around 91% of which appear only once. This CDR3 spans 15 amino acids. Looked up from germline, CDR1 is KGHSH and CDR2 is LQKENI. V trimming: 6 bases; J trimming: 6 bases; junction bases outside the gene matches: 6. A note on this clone: Its antigen is unknown.

Study-level points and caveats: CD4+ TCR diversity, unlike CD8+, rose significantly by C4D1. The study reported lower baseline TCR diversity in newly diagnosed patients than in healthy donors.

V usage is TRBV18 and J usage is TRBJ2-3; 13 bases are shared with TRBD2. This receptor was taken from a human donor with classical Hodgkin lymphoma. The sequences come from peripheral blood mononuclear cells (PBMCs), collected before the fourth cycle of nivolumab. The CDR3 DNA sequence: TGTGCCAGCTCCGGACTAGCGGGAGCGGGGGATACGCAGTATTTT. It encodes CASSGLAGAGDTQYF.